This TCR beta chain was retrieved from a study of blood T cell repertoires in COVID-19. Across the study: Samples came from the United States, Italy and Spain, spanning acute and convalescent COVID-19.

Only in-frame clones appear in the TCRdb table, and some are missing; sequencing was by immunoSEQ multiplex PCR. The table records 150,000 to 200,000 clones, roughly nine tenths of them present only once. With 5 bases clipped from V and 10 bases from J, the junction kept 5 bases outside the gene matches. The CDR3 is 12 residues long. The germline gives CDR1 MNHEY, CDR2 SVGEGT. Sequenced: peripheral blood. The V call is TRBV6-2 or TRBV6-3, the J call TRBJ2-1; TRBD1 matches at 7 bases. This receptor was taken from a man aged 70 or older with active or convalescent COVID-19. CDR3 nucleotides: TGTGCCAGCAGTCCAGGGGGACGCGAGCAGTTCTTC. Protein product: CASSPGGREQFF.